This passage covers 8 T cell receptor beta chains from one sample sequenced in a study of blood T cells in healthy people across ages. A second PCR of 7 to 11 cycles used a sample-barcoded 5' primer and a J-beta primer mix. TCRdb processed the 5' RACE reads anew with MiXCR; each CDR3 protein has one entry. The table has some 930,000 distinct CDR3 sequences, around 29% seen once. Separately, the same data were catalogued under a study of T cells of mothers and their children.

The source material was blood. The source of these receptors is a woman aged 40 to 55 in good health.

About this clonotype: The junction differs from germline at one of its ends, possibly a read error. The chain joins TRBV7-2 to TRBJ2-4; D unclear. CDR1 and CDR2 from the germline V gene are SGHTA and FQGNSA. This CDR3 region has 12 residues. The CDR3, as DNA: TGTGCCAGCAGCTTAAATCGAAACATTCAGGACTTC. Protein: CASSLNRNIQDF.

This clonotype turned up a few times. CDR3 in DNA: TGTGCCAGCAGTTCCCCATCAGGGGAGATCGGATTCGAAAAACTGTTTTTT. This codes for CASSSPSGEIGFEKLFF. The rearrangement uses TRBV6-5 and TRBJ1-4; tentatively, D is TRBD1 (6 bases). Between the trimmed V and J ends, which lost 4 bases and 8 bases, there was a span of 23 bases. The CDR3 spans 17 residues. In germline, CDR1 is MNHEY, CDR2 SVGAGI.

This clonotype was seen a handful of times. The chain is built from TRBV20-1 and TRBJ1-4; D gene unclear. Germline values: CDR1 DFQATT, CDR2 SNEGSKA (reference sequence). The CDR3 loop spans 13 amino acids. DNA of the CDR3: TGCAGCCTCGAGGACGATGGCCGTGAAAAACTGTTTTTT. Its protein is CSLEDDGREKLFF.

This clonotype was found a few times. DNA of the CDR3: TGTGCCAGCAGCCACACAGGGGTCGAGCAGTACTTC. Amino acids: CASSHTGVEQYF. The chain joins TRBV3-1 to TRBJ2-4, with 7 bases aligning to TRBD1. The J call may be wrong; the DNA end is better matched by TRBJ2-7. The V gene's germline CDR1 is LGHDT and CDR2 YNNKEL (reference sequence). There are 12 residues in the CDR3.

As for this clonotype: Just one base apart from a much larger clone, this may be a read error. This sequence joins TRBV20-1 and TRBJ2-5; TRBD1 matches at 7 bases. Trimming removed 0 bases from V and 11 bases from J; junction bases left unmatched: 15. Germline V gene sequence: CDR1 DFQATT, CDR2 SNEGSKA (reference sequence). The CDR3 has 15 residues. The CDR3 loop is CSARDPLKGAGEQYF. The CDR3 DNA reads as TGCAGTGCTAGAGATCCCTTGAAGGGGGCAGGGGAGCAGTACTTC.

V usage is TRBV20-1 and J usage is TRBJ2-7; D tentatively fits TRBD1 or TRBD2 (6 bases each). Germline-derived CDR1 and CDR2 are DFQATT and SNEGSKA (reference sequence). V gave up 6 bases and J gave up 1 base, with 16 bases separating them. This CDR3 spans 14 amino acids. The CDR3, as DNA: TGCAGTGCCCAAGGGGGGACGGGGTCCTACGAGCAGTACTTC. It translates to CSAQGGTGSYEQYF.

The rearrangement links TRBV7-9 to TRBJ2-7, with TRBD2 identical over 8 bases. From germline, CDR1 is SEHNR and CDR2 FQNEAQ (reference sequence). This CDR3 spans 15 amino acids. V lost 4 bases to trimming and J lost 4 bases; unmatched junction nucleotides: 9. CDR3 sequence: CASSSRDGGGYEQYF. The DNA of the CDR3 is TGTGCCAGCAGCTCCCGGGACGGGGGGGGATACGAGCAGTACTTC.

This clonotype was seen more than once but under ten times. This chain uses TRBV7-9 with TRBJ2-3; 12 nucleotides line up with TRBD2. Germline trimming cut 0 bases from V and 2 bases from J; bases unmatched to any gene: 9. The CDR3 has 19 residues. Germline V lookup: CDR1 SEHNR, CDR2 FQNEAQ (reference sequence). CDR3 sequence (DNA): TGTGCCAGCAGCTTAGCGACGTTGGGGACTAGCGGGTTCACAGATACGCAGTATTTT. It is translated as CASSLATLGTSGFTDTQYF.